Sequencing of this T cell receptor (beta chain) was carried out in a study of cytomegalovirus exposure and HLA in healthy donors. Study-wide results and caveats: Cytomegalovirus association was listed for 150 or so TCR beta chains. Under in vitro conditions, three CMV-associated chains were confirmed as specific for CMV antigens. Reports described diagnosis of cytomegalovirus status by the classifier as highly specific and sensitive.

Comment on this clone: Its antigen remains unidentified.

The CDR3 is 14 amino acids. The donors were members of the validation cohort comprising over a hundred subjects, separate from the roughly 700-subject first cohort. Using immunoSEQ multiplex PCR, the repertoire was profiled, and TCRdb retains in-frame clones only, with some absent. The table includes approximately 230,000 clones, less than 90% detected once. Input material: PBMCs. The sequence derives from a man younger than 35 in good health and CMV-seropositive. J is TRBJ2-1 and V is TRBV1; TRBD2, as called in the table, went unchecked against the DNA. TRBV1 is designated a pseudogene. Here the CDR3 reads CTSSPTSGGNEQFF. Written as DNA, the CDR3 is TGCACCAGCAGCCCTACTAGCGGAGGAAATGAGCAGTTCTTC.